These 19 T cell receptor beta chains were sequenced from one sample in a study of metastatic and nonmetastatic thyroid tumors (dated by TCRdb to 2018 to 2021). The library was generated by PCR. Sequencing was carried out with an Illumina HiSeq 4000. TCRdb reprocessing: public reads trimmed at Q25 with fastp, clones called with MiXCR, in-frame beta chains kept. This sample is represented by 29,000 or so clones; about 3.9% of them were singletons. The ten largest clonotypes hold 21% of the sample. No treatment had been received by any patient before thyroid surgery. Sequenced sample: blood. The receptors were sampled from a female donor with papillary thyroid cancer or a benign thyroid nodule (not recorded which). Some clones in this sample may be carry-over from other donors' samples.

The genes are TRBV12-3 or TRBV12-4 and TRBJ1-1; a possible D gene is TRBD1 (5 bases). This CDR3 contains 15 residues. The V gene lost 3 bases and the J gene lost 3 bases, with 14 bases spanning the gap. CDR3 residues: CASSFDGHLYTEAFF. CDR3 in DNA: TGTGCCAGCAGTTTCGACGGACACCTCTACACTGAAGCTTTCTTT.

At least ten counts were recorded for this clone. The chain carries TRBV19 and TRBJ1-4; D possibly corresponds to TRBD1 (6 bases). CDR1 is LNHDA, CDR2 SQIVND, per germline (reference sequence). V was cut by 5 bases and J by 7 bases, with 17 bases left in between. The CDR3 extends over 15 amino acids. The CDR3 region is CASSSQTTGFEKLFF. The CDR3 region has the DNA TGTGCCAGTAGTTCCCAAACGACAGGCTTTGAAAAACTGTTTTTT.

There are a few counts of this clone. V is TRBV20-1 and J is TRBJ1-1; possibly TRBD1 for D (6 bases). Trimming pared 0 bases from V and 7 bases from J, leaving 9 bases between. CDR1 DFQATT and CDR2 SNEGSKA come from the germline V gene (reference sequence). The CDR3 is made up of 12 amino acids. Here the CDR3 reads CSARDRTDEAFF. The CDR3 DNA reads as TGCAGTGCTAGAGATAGGACAGATGAAGCTTTCTTT.

This clone was detected many times. The chain couples TRBV30 to TRBJ2-1; 10 nucleotides match TRBD2. Trimming cost V 5 bases and J 4 bases; bases outside gene matches: 8. Per the germline V gene, CDR1 is GTSNPN and CDR2 is SVGIG (reference sequence). The CDR3 extends over 15 amino acids. The CDR3, as DNA: TGTGCCTGGGTTAGCGGGAGGCTCGGGTACAATGAGCAGTTCTTC. Translated: CAWVSGRLGYNEQFF.

Details on this clone: The junction departs from germline at one end; a sequencing error may be responsible. This chain links TRBV6-1 with TRBJ2-7, with 8 bases fitting TRBD1. The CDR3 is 14 residues long. Germline V gives CDR1 MNHNS, CDR2 SASEGT. CDR3 in amino acids: CASIRDRRFYDQYF. CDR3 bases: TGTGCCAGCATTCGGGACAGGAGATTCTACGATCAGTACTTC.

This clone has only a few counts. V usage is TRBV6-1 and J usage is TRBJ2-7; no definite D call. The CDR3 loop spans 13 amino acids. V was pared by 7 bases and J by 4 bases, with 14 bases between. Germline lookup yields CDR1 MNHNS and CDR2 SASEGT. The CDR3 DNA follows: TGTGCCAGCATCGGACGGGTCCTTTACGAGCAGTACTTC. Protein: CASIGRVLYEQYF.

This clone was recorded at least ten times. This may arise from a read error, as a much more abundant clone is one base away. The chain carries TRBV7-9 and TRBJ1-6; 8 bases agree with TRBD1. Trimming cost V 1 base and J 13 bases; bases outside gene matches: 12. This CDR3 comprises 16 residues. CDR1 is SEHNR and CDR2 is FQNEAQ in the germline V gene (reference sequence). The CDR3 protein is CASSLGKDRGGSPLHF. The CDR3 DNA sequence: TGTGCCAGCAGCTTAGGAAAAGACAGGGGTGGGTCGCCCCTCCACTTT.

V usage is TRBV6-1 and J usage is TRBJ1-1; D is unresolved. The CDR3 totals 12 residues. CDR1 is MNHNS and CDR2 is SASEGT in the germline V gene. V gave up 6 bases and J gave up 3 bases, with 8 bases separating them. The CDR3 coding sequence is TGTGCCAGCAGGACCTTACACACTGAAGCTTTCTTT. It specifies CASRTLHTEAFF.

This clone rates as medium-sized. This chain connects TRBV6-1 to TRBJ1-2; 7 nucleotides align to TRBD1. With V trimmed by 8 bases and J by 7 bases, 7 bases remained unmatched. The germline CDR1 and CDR2 sequences are MNHNS and SASEGT. The CDR3 extends over 12 amino acids. The CDR3 here is CASGTEVGGYTF. For the CDR3, the DNA is TGTGCCAGCGGGACAGAAGTGGGTGGCTACACCTTC.

The gene calls are TRBV20-1 and TRBJ2-1; 10 bases are shared with TRBD2. This CDR3 comprises 16 residues. Germline V gene sequence: CDR1 DFQATT, CDR2 SNEGSKA (reference sequence). Trimming at V came to 0 bases and at J to 3 bases, leaving 5 bases not matched to a gene. The CDR3 is CSARDLLAGDYNEQFF. The CDR3 DNA is TGCAGTGCTAGAGACCTTCTAGCGGGGGACTACAATGAGCAGTTCTTC.

This clone was detected ten times or more. J is TRBJ2-4 and V is TRBV19; the D is unclear. The V end was cut by 3 bases, the J end by 5 bases, with 14 bases between. This CDR3 comprises 15 residues. Germline values: CDR1 LNHDA, CDR2 SQIVND (reference sequence). The CDR3 spells CASSISAGAQNIQYF. In DNA form, the CDR3 reads TGTGCCAGTAGTATTTCTGCTGGAGCTCAAAACATTCAGTACTTC.

For this clone: The junction shows a germline mismatch at one end, possibly a read error. The rearrangement uses TRBV20-1 and TRBJ2-1, with a tentative D call TRBD2 (6 bases). The CDR3 has 15 residues. CDR1 and CDR2 (germline): DFQATT, SNEGSKA (reference sequence). The CDR3 loop is CSTRYWGEWYNEQFF. CDR3 coding DNA: TGCAGTACTAGATATTGGGGGGAGTGGTACAATGAGCAGTTCTTC.

This clone appeared a few times. The J gene is TRBJ1-5, the V gene TRBV5-1; D is ambiguous. The germline V gene has CDR1 SGHRS and CDR2 YFSETQ. The CDR3 consists of 16 residues. Between the trimmed V and J ends, which lost 1 base and 1 base, there was a span of 12 bases. The CDR3 protein is CASSLFPSESNQPQHF. The CDR3 DNA sequence: TGCGCCAGCAGCTTGTTCCCCTCCGAGAGCAATCAGCCCCAGCATTTT.

This clone has at least ten counts. V gene TRBV27 combines with J gene TRBJ2-5; a possible D gene is TRBD1 (6 bases). CDR3 length: 16 residues. Germline V gene data show CDR1 as MNHEY and CDR2 as SMNVEV (reference sequence). The V gene lost 0 bases and the J gene lost 5 bases, with 16 bases spanning the gap. The DNA of the CDR3 is TGTGCCAGCAGTTTATCGAGTGGTGGGGGCCGGGAGACCCAGTACTTC. Translating it yields CASSLSSGGGRETQYF.

Many counts were recorded for this clone. CDR3 sequence: CAWSKDWGSYEQYF. For the CDR3, the DNA is TGTGCCTGGAGTAAAGATTGGGGCTCCTACGAGCAGTACTTC. The chain carries TRBV30 and TRBJ2-7; D gene ambiguous. Trimming took 2 bases from V and 0 from J, leaving 11 bases between them. The CDR3 spans 14 residues. Germline-derived CDR1 and CDR2 are GTSNPN and SVGIG (reference sequence). Together with reference TRBV30 and TRBJ2-7, the CDR3 gives the full variable domain: SQTIHQWPATLVQPVGSPLSLECTVEGTSNPNLYWYRQAAGRGLQLLFYSVGIGQISSEVPQNLSASRPQDRQFILSSKKLLLSDSGFYLCAWSKDWGSYEQYFGPGTRLTVT.

This clone was found many times. The CDR3 is CASSVLGPGDTQYF. As DNA, the CDR3 is TGTGCCAGTAGTGTCTTAGGTCCGGGAGATACGCAGTATTTT. The chain couples TRBV19 to TRBJ2-3, with D uncertain. The CDR3 length is 14 residues. V lost 5 bases, J lost 5 bases, and 14 bases lay in between. Germline CDR1 and CDR2: LNHDA and SQIVND (reference sequence). Supplemented by reference TRBV19 and TRBJ2-3, the full variable domain reads DGGITQSPKYLFRKEGQNVTLSCEQNLNHDAMYWYRQDPGQGLRLIYYSQIVNDFQKGDIAEGYSVSREKKESFPLTVTSAQKNPTAFYLCASSVLGPGDTQYFGPGTRLTVL.

This clone came up a few times. Since no conserved phenylalanine or tryptophan closes the CDR3, a read error is the likely cause. This sequence joins TRBV28 and TRBJ2-5; no clear D gene. This CDR3 has 13 residues. Per germline, CDR1 MDHEN and CDR2 SYDVKM. The CDR3: CARSLIEQETQYL. In DNA, the CDR3 is TGTGCCAGAAGTTTGATAGAGCAAGAGACCCAGTACTTA.

The sample holds many counts of this clone. A much more abundant neighbour one base away suggests this may be a read error. The same CDR3 arises from other DNA sequences in this sample as well. This CDR3 is CASSRQTSGSNEQFF. CDR3 DNA sequence: TGTGCCAGCAGCAGACAGACCAGCGGGAGCAATGAGCAGTTCTTC. The chain employs TRBV11-3 and TRBJ2-1; 8 bases map to TRBD2. Germline CDR1 and CDR2: SGHNT and YENEEA. The trim removed 5 bases at V and 6 bases at J, leaving 9 bases unmatched. The CDR3 is made up of 15 amino acids.

This clone was counted ten times or more. The rearrangement joins TRBV18 to TRBJ2-1; perhaps TRBD2 as D (5 bases). CDR3 size: 13 residues. The germline CDR1 and CDR2 sequences are KGHSH and LQKENI. Trimming removed 2 bases at V and 9 bases at J, with 11 bases between. The CDR3 DNA reads TGTGCCAGCTCACCATCTGTACGGGGTGAGCAGTTCTTC. Protein sequence: CASSPSVRGEQFF.